These 22 T cell receptor beta chains came from one sample sequenced in a study of T cells after yellow fever vaccination. TCRdb processed the 5' RACE reads anew with MiXCR; each CDR3 protein has one entry. The table lists about 330,000 distinct CDR3 sequences, around 7% of them singletons. Source: PBMCs, taken about 49 days after the first yellow fever vaccination. These receptors came from a man between 18 and 35 years old who received the YFV17D yellow fever vaccine.

The V call is TRBV7-2, the J call TRBJ2-3; 9 bases agree with TRBD2. Germline CDR1 is SGHTA and CDR2 is FQGNSA. CDR3 length: 14 amino acids. The V gene end was trimmed by 6 bases and the J gene end by 3 bases; junction bases not matched to a gene: 4. This CDR3 reads CASRRGGGTDTQYF. The DNA of the CDR3 is TGTGCCAGCAGGCGGGGGGGAGGGACAGATACGCAGTATTTT.

This clonotype was found a few times. The chain has TRBV4-1 and TRBJ2-7; 10 bases are shared with TRBD1. The V gene end was trimmed by 4 bases and the J gene end by 6 bases; junction bases not matched to a gene: 9. The CDR3 extends over 15 amino acids. The germline V gene has CDR1 MGHRA and CDR2 YSYEKL. The CDR3 loop is CASSLGQGVRAEQYF. CDR3 coding DNA: TGCGCCAGCAGCCTCGGACAGGGGGTAAGAGCCGAGCAGTACTTC.

The chain links TRBV5-1 to TRBJ1-5; D is perhaps TRBD1 (5 bases). Trimming took 4 bases from V and 5 from J, leaving 13 bases between them. Germline CDR1 is SGHRS and CDR2 is YFSETQ. CDR3 length equals 14 residues. The CDR3 spells CASSPGTEHQPQHF. CDR3 DNA sequence: TGCGCCAGCAGCCCCGGGACCGAGCATCAGCCCCAGCATTTT.

This clonotype has more than one count but fewer than ten. This chain joins TRBV5-1 and TRBJ2-5; the match to TRBD1 covers 10 bases. J gave up 3 bases and V 0 bases, and 11 bases lay outside the gene matches. This CDR3 comprises 18 residues. The germline gives CDR1 SGHRS, CDR2 YFSETQ. CDR3 sequence: CASSLASGDRGDKETQYF. The DNA for the CDR3 is TGCGCCAGCAGCTTGGCCTCGGGGGACAGGGGCGATAAAGAGACCCAGTACTTC.

The chain couples TRBV4-3 to TRBJ1-6; TRBD1 might be the D (5 bases). Trimming took off 1 base at V and 5 bases at J, with 9 bases between the two ends. In germline, CDR1 is LGHNA, CDR2 YSLEER. The CDR3 consists of 15 residues. DNA for the CDR3: TGCGCCAGCAGCCAAGGATCACAGGATAATTCACCCCTCCACTTT. The encoded protein is CASSQGSQDNSPLHF.

This clonotype has only a few counts. The genes are TRBV7-2 and TRBJ2-7; no clear D gene. V was clipped by 5 bases and J by 4 bases, with 12 bases between them. Germline V gene sequence: CDR1 SGHTA, CDR2 FQGNSA. The CDR3 length is 13 residues. CDR3 in amino acids: CASSIDHGYEQYF. CDR3 bases: TGTGCCAGCAGCATAGATCACGGGTACGAGCAGTACTTC.

Only a few counts were recorded for this clonotype. The J gene is TRBJ2-4, the V gene TRBV20-1, with D possibly matching TRBD1 (6 bases). The CDR3 is made up of 13 amino acids. V dropped 0 bases and J dropped 6 bases, with 9 bases sitting between them. Germline assignment: CDR1 DFQATT and CDR2 SNEGSKA (reference sequence). DNA of the CDR3: TGCAGTGCTAGAGATTTCAGGGGAAACATTCAGTACTTC. Translation gives CSARDFRGNIQYF.

This clonotype was found many times. The genes are TRBV28 and TRBJ2-1; tentative D call: TRBD1 (6 bases). From germline, CDR1 is MDHEN and CDR2 SYDVKM. V shed 1 base and J shed 5 bases, with 15 bases lying between them. CDR3 length: 16 amino acids. The CDR3 nucleotides read TGTGCCAGCAGTTTATCGGCAGGGGTCGGGAACAATGAGCAGTTCTTC. It is translated as CASSLSAGVGNNEQFF. Based on the CDR3 plus reference TRBV28 and TRBJ2-1, the full variable domain is DVKVTQSSRYLVKRTGEKVFLECVQDMDHENMFWYRQDPGLGLRLIYFSYDVKMKEKGDIPEGYSVSREKKERFSLILESASTNQTSMYLCASSLSAGVGNNEQFFGPGTRLTVL.

This clonotype was counted a few times. This chain uses TRBV5-1 with TRBJ2-2, with TRBD1 identical over 8 bases. CDR1 and CDR2 from the germline V gene are SGHRS and YFSETQ. V shed 0 bases, J shed 3 bases, and the junction held 4 bases outside the gene matches. The CDR3 spans 16 residues. CDR3 loop: CASSLVDRVHTGELFF. The CDR3 nucleotides read TGCGCCAGCAGCTTGGTGGACAGGGTTCACACCGGGGAGCTGTTTTTT. Complete variable domain (other parts from reference TRBV5-1 and TRBJ2-2): KAGVTQTPRYLIKTRGQQVTLSCSPISGHRSVSWYQQTPGQGLQFLFEYFSETQRNKGNFPGRFSGRQFSNSRSEMNVSTLELGDSALYLCASSLVDRVHTGELFFGEGSRLTVL.

This clonotype has a handful of counts. J is TRBJ1-5 and V is TRBV9; no clear D gene. V lost 3 bases and J lost 4, with 11 bases in between. Germline V CDR1 and CDR2: SGDLS, YYNGEE. This CDR3 comprises 14 residues. The CDR3 spells CASSETGSNQPQHF. CDR3 nucleotide sequence: TGTGCCAGCAGCGAGACGGGTTCGAATCAGCCCCAGCATTTT.

This clonotype was seen at least ten times. This chain connects TRBV2 to TRBJ1-1; a weak D match, TRBD1 (5 bases). The germline V and J ends were trimmed by 7 bases and 0 bases, with 12 bases remaining between them. This CDR3 is built from 14 residues. The V gene's germline CDR1 is SNHLY and CDR2 FYNNEI. CDR3 protein: CASTEDSLNTEAFF. The CDR3 region has the DNA TGTGCCAGCACCGAAGACAGCCTGAACACTGAAGCTTTCTTT.

The chain joins TRBV6-2 or TRBV6-3 to TRBJ1-2; D is perhaps TRBD1 (5 bases). Germline V gives CDR1 MNHEY, CDR2 SVGEGT. The CDR3 totals 14 residues. V lost 7 bases, J lost 0 bases, and 12 bases lay in between. The CDR3 nucleotides are TGTGCCAGCAATGGGGACGGAGCTAACTATGGCTACACCTTC. Translation: CASNGDGANYGYTF.

J is TRBJ1-1 and V is TRBV10-3; D possibly corresponds to TRBD1 (6 bases). The CDR3 spans 14 residues. V dropped 2 bases and J dropped 1 base, with 8 bases sitting between them. Germline V CDR1 and CDR2: ENHRY, SYGVKD. CDR3: CAISEMDRNTEAFF. In nucleotides, the CDR3 is TGTGCCATCAGTGAGATGGACAGGAACACTGAAGCTTTCTTT.

In its sample, this clonotype was seen a few times. V usage is TRBV5-6 and J usage is TRBJ2-7; tentative D call: TRBD2 (6 bases). V lost 5 bases and J 2 bases, leaving 17 bases between the germline ends. Germline V CDR1 and CDR2: SGHDT, YYEEEE. This CDR3 has 15 residues. As DNA, the CDR3 is TGTGCCAGCAGTATGGTGGCGGGGCGAACCTACGAGCAGTACTTC. It is translated as CASSMVAGRTYEQYF.

In its sample, this clonotype was seen once. The V and J genes are TRBV11-1 and TRBJ2-5; 12 positions agree with TRBD2. This CDR3 spans 19 amino acids. V lost 3 bases to trimming and J lost 0 bases; unmatched junction nucleotides: 11. CDR1 is SGHAT and CDR2 is FQDESV in the germline V gene (reference sequence). CDR3: CASSFELAGGLKNQETQYF. The CDR3 DNA is TGTGCCAGCAGCTTCGAACTAGCGGGGGGCCTCAAGAACCAAGAGACCCAGTACTTC.

This clonotype has only a few counts. The chain has TRBV5-4 and TRBJ2-5; TRBD2 agrees at 12 bases. The trim removed 4 bases at V and 3 bases at J, leaving 4 bases unmatched. Germline V lookup: CDR1 SGHNT, CDR2 YYREEE (reference sequence). The CDR3 is made up of 15 amino acids. In nucleotides, the CDR3 is TGTGCCAGCAGCGGACTAGCGGGGTCCAAAGAGACCCAGTACTTC. Its translation: CASSGLAGSKETQYF. Full variable domain (rest looked up from reference TRBV5-4 and TRBJ2-5): ETGVTQSPTHLIKTRGQQVTLRCSSQSGHNTVSWYQQALGQGPQFIFQYYREEENGRGNFPPRFSGLQFPNYSSELNVNALELDDSALYLCASSGLAGSKETQYFGPGTRLLVL.

Many counts were recorded for this clonotype. V and J are TRBV4-1 and TRBJ2-7; D assignment may be TRBD1 or TRBD2 (5 bases each). Germline CDR1 reads MGHRA; CDR2 reads YSYEKL. The CDR3 is made up of 15 amino acids. Deletions cut 4 bases from V and 1 base from J, with 14 bases between. The CDR3 reads CASSPTIEGSYEQYF. CDR3 coding DNA: TGCGCCAGCAGCCCGACCATTGAGGGGTCCTACGAGCAGTACTTC.

This clonotype occurred many times. The chain couples TRBV12-3 or TRBV12-4 to TRBJ1-5; TRBD1 is a possible D gene (5 bases). V shed 4 bases and J shed 6 bases, with 10 bases lying between them. CDR3 length equals 13 residues. Here the CDR3 reads CASSSGAGQPQHF. Here the CDR3 DNA reads TGTGCCAGCAGTTCTGGGGCGGGTCAGCCCCAGCATTTT.

Ten or more counts support this clonotype. The chain has TRBV10-3 and TRBJ2-2; D unclear. The CDR3 runs to 13 residues. V dropped 8 bases and J dropped 0 bases, with 7 bases sitting between them. Germline CDR1 is ENHRY and CDR2 is SYGVKD. In DNA, the CDR3 is TGTGCCATCGGGCCCGCGAACACCGGGGAGCTGTTTTTT. It yields the protein CAIGPANTGELFF.

This clonotype appeared a few times. The V call is TRBV29-1, the J call TRBJ2-7; the D gene is possibly TRBD1 (6 bases). The V end lost 0 bases, the J end lost 0 bases, and 18 bases lay between the germline ends. Germline V gene data show CDR1 as SQVTM and CDR2 as ANQGSEA. CDR3 length equals 17 residues. The CDR3 is CSVEDEVSGGGSYEQYF. The DNA for the CDR3 is TGCAGCGTTGAAGATGAGGTTAGTGGGGGCGGCTCCTACGAGCAGTACTTC.

The rearrangement uses TRBV20-1 and TRBJ1-2, with a tentative D call TRBD1 (5 bases). Germline CDR1 DFQATT, CDR2 SNEGSKA (reference sequence). There are 13 residues in the CDR3. With 3 bases removed from V and 6 bases from J, the gap between germline ends came to 14 bases. DNA for the CDR3: TGCAGTGCTAGTGATGGGGCCGTTGATGGCTACACCTTC. Its protein is CSASDGAVDGYTF.

This clonotype occurred many times. The J gene is TRBJ2-5, the V gene TRBV7-3; 13 bases agree with TRBD2. The CDR3 runs 16 residues. The J segment lost 1 base and the V segment lost 6 bases, leaving 5 bases of the junction unmatched. Germline CDR1 and CDR2: SGHTA and FQGTGA. This CDR3 is CASSLGLAGLQETQYF. CDR3 in DNA: TGTGCCAGCAGTTTGGGACTAGCGGGACTCCAAGAGACCCAGTACTTC. Based on the CDR3 plus reference TRBV7-3 and TRBJ2-5, the full variable domain is GAGVSQTPSNKVTEKGKYVELRCDPISGHTALYWYRQSLGQGPEFLIYFQGTGAADDSGLPNDRFFAVRPEGSVSTLKIQRTERGDSAVYLCASSLGLAGLQETQYFGPGTRLLVL.